The 24 T cell receptor beta chains reported below all come from one sample, sequenced in a study of memory CD4+ T cells and cytomegalovirus serostatus. The sort gate was single viable CD3+CD4+CD8-CD45RO+ cells for memory CD4+ T cells. Only in-frame clones appear in the TCRdb table, and some are missing; sequencing was by immunoSEQ multiplex PCR. The profile covers around 53,000 clones, with over 60% appearing a single time and under 1.5% taken by the ten largest. Specimen: memory CD4+ T cells from blood. The receptors shown here come from an adult in good health and CMV-seropositive.

This clone was observed a handful of times. J is TRBJ2-5 and V is TRBV10-3; the D call may be TRBD1 or TRBD2 (6 bases each). V lost 7 bases to trimming and J lost 4 bases, with 16 bases between them. CDR3 size: 14 residues. CDR1 and CDR2 (germline): ENHRY, SYGVKD. CDR3 nucleotide sequence: TGTGCCATCAAGGAGGGGGGTGGTTCAGAGACCCAGTACTTC. Translation gives CAIKEGGGSETQYF.

The chain combines TRBV28 with TRBJ2-7, with D perhaps matching TRBD2 (5 bases). Germline V gene sequence: CDR1 MDHEN, CDR2 SYDVKM. The CDR3 length is 15 residues. V dropped 6 bases and J dropped 5 bases, with 20 bases sitting between them. CDR3 sequence reads: CASSPIREGGDEQYF. CDR3 sequence (DNA): TGTGCCAGCAGCCCGATCCGGGAAGGTGGGGACGAGCAGTACTTC.

The chain recombines TRBV11-2 with TRBJ2-5, with 10 positions matching TRBD2. V shed 3 bases, J shed 5 bases, and the junction held 12 bases outside the gene matches. CDR3 length: 17 residues. Germline CDR1 SGHAT, CDR2 FQNNGV. Here the CDR3 DNA reads TGTGCCAGCAGCTTCACAGCGGGAGGGCCTCGGGGGGAGACCCAGTACTTC. This sequence encodes CASSFTAGGPRGETQYF.

The chain employs TRBV9 and TRBJ1-6; D is uncertain. CDR3 length equals 17 residues. Trimming removed 2 bases at V and 7 bases at J, with 19 bases between. In germline, CDR1 is SGDLS, CDR2 YYNGEE. CDR3 sequence: CASSVPFPQVRNSPLHF. The CDR3 DNA follows: TGTGCCAGCAGCGTTCCCTTTCCCCAGGTTCGGAATTCACCCCTCCACTTT.

This clone has a single count. V is TRBV9 and J is TRBJ2-3, with no clear D. Trimming pared 0 bases from V and 1 base from J, leaving 9 bases between. This CDR3 has 15 amino acids. Germline CDR1 SGDLS, CDR2 YYNGEE. CDR3 sequence (DNA): TGTGCCAGCAGCGTAGGGGCCAGAGGCACAGATACGCAGTATTTT. Protein product: CASSVGARGTDTQYF.

Only a few counts were recorded for this clone. The sample holds other DNA sequences that translate to the same CDR3. The chain carries TRBV6-1 and TRBJ1-5; D gene ambiguous. Germline V gene data show CDR1 as MNHNS and CDR2 as SASEGT. The V and J ends lost 6 bases and 6 bases respectively, with 15 bases between them. The CDR3 runs to 14 residues. CDR3 region: CASSSRGGGQPQHF. CDR3 nucleotides: TGTGCCAGCAGCTCGCGGGGAGGCGGTCAGCCCCAGCATTTT.

The chain has TRBV9 and TRBJ1-3, with D perhaps matching TRBD1 (6 bases). In germline, CDR1 is SGDLS, CDR2 YYNGEE. The CDR3 loop spans 16 amino acids. With 4 bases removed from V and 0 bases from J, the gap between germline ends came to 14 bases. Here the CDR3 DNA reads TGTGCCAGCAGCCAGAGGGGGATTAGCTCTGGAAACACCATATATTTT. Amino acids: CASSQRGISSGNTIYF.

V gene TRBV25-1 combines with J gene TRBJ1-2; possible D gene TRBD1, 5 bases. Trimming pared 6 bases from V and 4 bases from J, leaving 15 bases between. Per the germline V gene, CDR1 is MGHDK and CDR2 is SYGVNS. This CDR3 region has 14 residues. The CDR3 sequence: CASRAGQPFYGYTF. The CDR3 nucleotides are TGTGCCAGCAGAGCAGGGCAGCCCTTCTATGGCTACACCTTC.

This clone showed up just a few times. CDR3 region: CASSFRLIAGGTEAFF. In DNA form, the CDR3 reads TGTGCCAGCAGCTTTAGGTTAATTGCAGGGGGCACTGAAGCTTTCTTT. This chain connects TRBV11-2 to TRBJ1-1; 7 bases are a match to TRBD1. The CDR3 is 16 residues long. The V segment lost 3 bases and the J segment 4 bases; nucleotides outside the gene matches: 11. Germline CDR1 and CDR2: SGHAT and FQNNGV. Full variable domain (missing parts from reference TRBV11-2 and TRBJ1-1): EAGVAQSPRYKIIEKRQSVAFWCNPISGHATLYWYQQILGQGPKLLIQFQNNGVVDDSQLPKDRFSAERLKGVDSTLKIQPAKLEDSAVYLCASSFRLIAGGTEAFFGQGTRLTVV.

The rearrangement links TRBV4-2 to TRBJ1-1; 10 bases match TRBD1. Germline V CDR1 and CDR2: LGHNA, YNFKEQ. V shed 0 bases, J shed 4 bases, and the junction held 8 bases outside the gene matches. The CDR3 is made up of 17 amino acids. Here the CDR3 reads CASSQDSTGGWGTEAFF. As DNA, the CDR3 is TGTGCCAGCAGCCAAGATTCGACAGGGGGCTGGGGCACTGAAGCTTTCTTT.

This clone was recorded once. The chain is built from TRBV5-4 and TRBJ2-2; no definite D call. The CDR3 sequence is 13 residues long. The ends were cut back, 6 bases at V and 5 bases at J, with 11 bases in the middle. Germline CDR1 and CDR2: SGHNT and YYREEE (reference sequence). CDR3 loop: CASTRGRTGELFF. The DNA of the CDR3 is TGTGCCAGCACCCGAGGAAGGACCGGGGAGCTGTTTTTT.

This chain joins TRBV6-6 and TRBJ1-1; 8 nucleotides line up with TRBD1. This CDR3 spans 10 amino acids. Per germline, CDR1 MNHNY and CDR2 SVGAGI (reference sequence). V dropped 7 bases and J dropped 11; count of bases not matched to a gene: 3. The CDR3 is CASTRDRAFF. The CDR3 coding sequence is TGTGCCAGCACCAGGGACAGGGCTTTCTTT.

This clone was recorded a few times. The rearrangement joins TRBV27 to TRBJ2-1, with D maybe TRBD2 (7 bases). CDR1 and CDR2 from the germline V gene are MNHEY and SMNVEV (reference sequence). This CDR3 has 14 amino acids. Trimming shortened V by 7 bases and J by 4 bases, and 14 bases separated the two germline ends. CDR3 sequence reads: CASTSRGGYNEQFF. The DNA for the CDR3 is TGTGCCAGCACCTCGAGGGGGGGTTACAATGAGCAGTTCTTC.

The V call is TRBV5-4, the J call TRBJ2-7; D gene unclear. This CDR3 has 14 residues. V lost 0 bases, J lost 0 bases, and 7 bases lay in between. Germline V CDR1 and CDR2: SGHNT, YYREEE (reference sequence). The CDR3 region is CASSLELSSYEQYF. The CDR3 DNA follows: TGTGCCAGCAGCTTGGAGCTCTCCTCCTACGAGCAGTACTTC.

The J gene is TRBJ2-5, the V gene TRBV9, with 7 bases lining up with TRBD2. V shed 7 bases, J shed 2 bases, and the junction held 11 bases outside the gene matches. Germline CDR1 SGDLS, CDR2 YYNGEE. The CDR3 has 15 amino acids. The CDR3 is CASGRGSGSQETQYF. The CDR3 DNA reads as TGTGCCAGCGGTCGGGGTAGCGGGTCACAAGAGACCCAGTACTTC.

The rearrangement uses TRBV6-5 and TRBJ1-6; D perhaps matches TRBD1 (6 bases). Between the trimmed V and J ends, which lost 7 bases and 2 bases, there was a span of 9 bases. The CDR3 consists of 14 residues. Germline values: CDR1 MNHEY, CDR2 SVGAGI. The CDR3 loop reads CASTRGTYNSPLHF. In nucleotides, the CDR3 is TGTGCCAGCACTAGGGGGACCTATAATTCACCCCTCCACTTT.

The chain joins TRBV5-1 to TRBJ1-2; a possible D gene is TRBD1 (6 bases). The germline V and J ends were trimmed by 7 bases and 4 bases, with 14 bases remaining between them. Germline-derived CDR1 and CDR2 are SGHRS and YFSETQ. The CDR3 spans 13 residues. The CDR3: CASGGGRGYGYTF. The CDR3 nucleotides read TGCGCCAGCGGAGGGGGGCGAGGCTATGGCTACACCTTC.

The rearrangement links TRBV5-4 to TRBJ1-1; 7 bases map to TRBD1. Unmatched junction bases numbered 11, after V lost 4 bases and J lost 5 bases. Germline loops: CDR1 SGHNT, CDR2 YYREEE (reference sequence). This CDR3 has 15 amino acids. DNA of the CDR3: TGTGCCAGCAGCGATACACCACAGGGGAGGACTGAAGCTTTCTTT. Encoded protein: CASSDTPQGRTEAFF.

The chain joins TRBV11-2 to TRBJ2-3; D may be TRBD1 (5 bases). CDR3 length: 13 amino acids. Trimming stripped 5 bases from V and 8 bases from J, with 14 bases between. CDR1 is SGHAT and CDR2 is FQNNGV in the germline V gene. Here the CDR3 DNA reads TGTGCCAGCAGCCGGAACGGTAGGGGTACGCAGTATTTT. Amino acids: CASSRNGRGTQYF.

A few counts support this clone. The gene calls are TRBV7-9 and TRBJ2-2; a possible D gene is TRBD1 (6 bases). There are 16 residues in the CDR3. Trimming stripped 4 bases from V and 0 bases from J, with 12 bases between. Germline V CDR1 and CDR2: SEHNR, FQNEAQ (reference sequence). Here the CDR3 DNA reads TGTGCCAGCAGCTACAGGGTAGTCGCGAACACCGGGGAGCTGTTTTTT. This sequence encodes CASSYRVVANTGELFF.

This chain connects TRBV6-4 to TRBJ2-4; D is possibly TRBD1 (5 bases). CDR3 length: 14 residues. V was cut by 0 bases and J by 8 bases, with 11 bases left in between. CDR1 is MRHNA and CDR2 is SNTAGT in the germline V gene. CDR3 in amino acids: CASSDSGKGDIQYF. CDR3 DNA: TGTGCCAGCAGTGACTCGGGGAAAGGGGACATTCAGTACTTC.

The V call is TRBV5-8, the J call TRBJ1-2; D not certain. This CDR3 comprises 14 residues. Trimming pared 4 bases from V and 4 bases from J, leaving 14 bases between. Looked up from germline, CDR1 is SGHTS and CDR2 is YDEGEE. The CDR3, as DNA: TGTGCCAGCAGCCCCTCCGGGTCCCCCTATGGCTACACCTTC. As protein: CASSPSGSPYGYTF. Variable domain in full (rest from reference TRBV5-8 and TRBJ1-2): EAGVTQSPTHLIKTRGQQATLRCSPISGHTSVYWYQQALGLGLQFLLWYDEGEERNRGNFPPRFSGRQFPNYSSELNVNALELEDSALYLCASSPSGSPYGYTFGSGTRLTVV.

J is TRBJ1-2 and V is TRBV6-5, with 8 bases fitting TRBD1. Germline lookup yields CDR1 MNHEY and CDR2 SVGAGI. V lost 4 bases, J lost 6 bases, and 7 bases stayed unmatched. This CDR3 is built from 14 residues. Written as DNA, the CDR3 is TGTGCCAGCAGTTCGGCGACAGGGGTGGATGGCTACACCTTC. Translating gives CASSSATGVDGYTF.

The table lists this clone with a few counts. V is TRBV30 and J is TRBJ2-1; D is unclear. The V end was cut by 3 bases, the J end by 4 bases, with 16 bases between. CDR3 size: 15 residues. From germline, CDR1 is GTSNPN and CDR2 SVGIG (reference sequence). Here the CDR3 reads CAWSPRRSQYNEQFF. In DNA form, the CDR3 reads TGTGCCTGGAGCCCCCGTAGGTCACAGTACAATGAGCAGTTCTTC.